This is a list of T cell receptor beta chains from one sample in a study of cytomegalovirus exposure and HLA in healthy donors. Profiling relied on immunoSEQ multiplex PCR, and the TCRdb table lists in-frame clones only, not all of them. The data show 150,000 to 200,000 clones, roughly 79% seen once. Specimen: PBMCs. These receptors came from a man aged 40-49 years in good health and CMV-seronegative. Both conserved end residues are part of each CDR3. Fields, in order: J gene, V gene, clone size, D gene, CDR3 protein, CDR3 DNA. The D gene is left open where the match is weak. Clone size is stated in some rows and not others, as once, few, many or a class when expanded.

>TRBJ1-4|TRBV28|.|.
CASSPLQGLGGTNEKLFF
TGTGCCAGCAGTCCCTTACAGGGTCTTGGTGGAACTAATGAAAAACTGTTTTTT
>TRBJ2-1|TRBV7-3|.|TRBD1
CASSPRASDRGVHEQFF
TGTGCCAGCAGCCCCCGTGCGTCCGACAGGGGTGTACATGAGCAGTTCTTC
>TRBJ2-7|TRBV10-3|.|TRBD2
CAISEPSGQSEQYF
TGTGCCATCAGTGAGCCTAGCGGTCAATCCGAGCAGTACTTC
>TRBJ2-5|TRBV28|.|TRBD1
CASRPDRGKTQYF
TGTGCCAGCAGACCCGACAGGGGCAAGACCCAGTACTTC
>TRBJ2-1|TRBV4-1|.|.
CASSRAAGRSEQFF
TGCGCCAGCAGCCGGGCGGCGGGTAGGAGTGAGCAGTTCTTC
>TRBJ1-1|TRBV9|.|.
CASSPDSYTEAFF
TGTGCCAGCAGCCCGGACAGCTACACTGAAGCTTTCTTT
>TRBJ2-7|TRBV6-1|.|TRBD2
CASSNLAGWPYEQYF
TGTGCCAGCAGCAATCTAGCGGGTTGGCCCTACGAGCAGTACTTC
>TRBJ1-1|TRBV19|.|.
CASSRSAQQVTNTEAFF
TGTGCCAGTAGTCGCTCGGCCCAACAGGTTACCAACACTGAAGCTTTCTTT
>TRBJ1-1|TRBV7-9|.|.
CASSLVTTMNTEAFF
TGTGCCAGCAGCTTAGTGACAACCATGAACACTGAAGCTTTCTTT
>TRBJ2-3|TRBV15|.|TRBD2
CATRAGERSDTQYF
TGTGCCACCCGAGCGGGGGAAAGGTCAGATACGCAGTATTTT
>TRBJ2-7|TRBV2|.|.
CASSEDRAYEQYF
TGTGCCAGCAGTGAAGACCGAGCCTACGAGCAGTACTTC
>TRBJ2-5|TRBV28|.|TRBD1
CASSPQGARETQYF
TGTGCCAGCAGTCCCCAGGGGGCGCGAGAGACCCAGTACTTC
>TRBJ2-3|TRBV5-6|.|TRBD1
CASRTQDRGSDTQYF
TGTGCCAGCAGGACCCAGGACAGGGGGTCAGATACGCAGTATTTT
>TRBJ1-2|TRBV6-5|.|.
CASTEGAGLYGYTF
TGTGCCAGCACCGAAGGGGCAGGGCTCTATGGCTACACCTTC
>TRBJ1-2|TRBV2|few|.
CASSDGGALGYTF
TGTGCCAGCAGTGACGGGGGAGCCCTAGGCTACACCTTC
>TRBJ2-5|TRBV10-2|few|.
CASKGTTQETQYF
TGCGCCAGCAAGGGGACAACCCAAGAGACCCAGTACTTC
>TRBJ2-7|TRBV30|.|TRBD2
CAWSVAGVQYF
TGTGCCTGGAGTGTAGCGGGAGTCCAGTACTTC
>TRBJ2-5|TRBV2|.|.
CASSALDSETQYF
TGTGCCAGCAGTGCCCTAGACTCGGAGACCCAGTACTTC
>TRBJ2-3|TRBV5-4|.|.
CASSPRDLSTDTQYF
TGTGCCAGCAGCCCCCGGGACTTGAGCACAGATACGCAGTATTTT
>TRBJ1-1|TRBV7-9|.|.
CASSLRLEIRAFF
TGTGCCAGCAGCTTACGGCTAGAGATCAGAGCTTTCTTT